The 5 T cell receptor beta chains presented below share a single source sample, sequenced in a study of early T cells in non-severe SARS-CoV-2 infection. TCRdb ran MiXCR on the 5' RACE reads and lists one entry per CDR3 protein. The sample has approximately 26,000 distinct CDR3 sequences, around 5.3% seen once. The sequenced material came from whole blood. The receptor set was obtained from an adult who was a healthcare worker with PCR-confirmed SARS-CoV-2 infection or an uninfected control (not recorded which).

This clonotype occurred a few times. The chain combines TRBV7-9 with TRBJ1-1, with TRBD1 matching 9 bases. The V and J ends lost 3 bases and 4 bases, in that order; junction bases with no gene match: 3. The CDR3 is 14 residues long. Germline V gene data show CDR1 as SEHNR and CDR2 as FQNEAQ (reference sequence). CDR3 coding DNA: TGTGCCAGCAGCTTCACAGGGGGCCCCACTGAAGCTTTCTTT. It is translated as CASSFTGGPTEAFF. Based on the CDR3 plus reference TRBV7-9 and TRBJ1-1, the full variable domain is DTGVSQNPRHKITKRGQNVTFRCDPISEHNRLYWYRQTLGQGPEFLTYFQNEAQLEKSRLLSDRFSAERPKGSFSTLEIQRTEQGDSAMYLCASSFTGGPTEAFFGQGTRLTVV.

Of note for this clonotype: One end of the junction fails to match germline, which may point to a read error. The chain recombines TRBV14 with TRBJ2-7; no clear D. Germline CDR1 and CDR2: SGHDN and FVKESK. CDR3 length: 16 residues. Here the CDR3 DNA reads TGTGCCAGCACCCAAGCTATGGGCTACAGCTCCTACGAGCAGTACTTC. This gives the protein CASTQAMGYSSYEQYF.

This clonotype was found many times. The chain employs TRBV11-2 and TRBJ1-4; no reliable D call. This CDR3 spans 14 amino acids. The germline V gene encodes CDR1 SGHAT and CDR2 FQNNGV. The V and J ends lost 2 bases and 8 bases respectively, with 12 bases between them. The CDR3: CASSLHGLGEKLFF. As DNA, the CDR3 is TGTGCCAGCAGCTTACACGGATTAGGGGAAAAACTGTTTTTT.

In this sample, this clonotype turned up many times. The chain joins TRBV2 to TRBJ1-5; D unresolved. The CDR3 runs to 13 residues. Looked up from germline, CDR1 is SNHLY and CDR2 is FYNNEI. V gave up 7 bases and J gave up 6 bases, with 13 bases separating them. In DNA form, the CDR3 reads TGTGCCAGCACCGAAGGGTCACGTCAGCCCCAGCATTTT. This translates into CASTEGSRQPQHF.

The V call is TRBV5-1, the J call TRBJ2-7, with D tentatively TRBD1 (6 bases). Germline CDR1 SGHRS, CDR2 YFSETQ. There are 15 residues in the CDR3. Between the trimmed V and J ends, which lost 0 bases and 6 bases, there was a span of 16 bases. The CDR3 sequence is CASSLEGVGRGEQYF. DNA for the CDR3: TGCGCCAGCAGCTTGGAAGGGGTCGGCAGGGGCGAGCAGTACTTC.